One T cell receptor beta chain is described in this entry. Its antigen is currently unknown. Data came from immunoSEQ multiplex PCR; TCRdb stores just in-frame clones and leaves some out. The sample has about 140,000 clones, 92% seen once. The data derive from a study of T cell responses to AZD1222 COVID-19 vaccine. Points from the study as a whole: Variant regions that are unmutated are reportedly the target of nearly half of spike-specific TCRs.

The CDR3 extends over 13 amino acids. The germline V gene encodes CDR1 SGHDT and CDR2 YYEEEE. The ends lost 2 bases at V and 4 bases at J; junction bases unmatched: 3. The clonotype comes from an adult in good health. V usage is TRBV5-6 and J usage is TRBJ2-7, with 7 bases fitting TRBD1. The sequencing used peripheral blood, collected on day 0 of AZD1222 vaccination. CDR3 nucleotide sequence: TGTGCCAGCAGCTTTTCAGGGGGATACGAGCAGTACTTC. It encodes CASSFSGGYEQYF.